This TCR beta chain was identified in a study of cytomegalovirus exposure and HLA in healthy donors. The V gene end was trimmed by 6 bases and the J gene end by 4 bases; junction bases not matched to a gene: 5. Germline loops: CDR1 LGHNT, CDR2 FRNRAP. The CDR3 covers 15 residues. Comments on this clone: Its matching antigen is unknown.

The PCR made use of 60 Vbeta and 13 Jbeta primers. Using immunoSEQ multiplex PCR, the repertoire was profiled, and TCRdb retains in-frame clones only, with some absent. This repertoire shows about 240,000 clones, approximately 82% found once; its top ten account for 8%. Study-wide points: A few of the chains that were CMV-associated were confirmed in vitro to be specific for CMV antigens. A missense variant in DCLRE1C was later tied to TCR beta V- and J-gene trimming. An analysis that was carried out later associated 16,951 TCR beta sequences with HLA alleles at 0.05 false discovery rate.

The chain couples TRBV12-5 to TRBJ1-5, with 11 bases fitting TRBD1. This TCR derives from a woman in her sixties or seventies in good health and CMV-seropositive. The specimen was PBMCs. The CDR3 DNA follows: TGTGCTAGTGGGACAGGGACAGGGGGAAATCAGCCCCAGCATTTT. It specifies CASGTGTGGNQPQHF.